The 20 T cell receptor beta chains below all came from one sample that was sequenced in a study of CD8 T cells in ankylosing spondylitis. Each CDR3 protein gets one entry after TCRdb re-called the 5' RACE reads with MiXCR. Here the sample spans under 300,000 distinct CDR3 sequences, 15% to 20% being singletons. Input material: blood, either unsorted or a sorted T cell fraction (not recorded which). The origin of the receptors is a male donor with ankylosing spondylitis or in good health (not recorded which).

This chain joins TRBV5-1 and TRBJ2-1; D not certain. The CDR3 contains 15 residues. With 4 bases removed from V and 0 bases from J, the gap between germline ends came to 11 bases. The germline CDR1 and CDR2 sequences are SGHRS and YFSETQ. As DNA, the CDR3 is TGCGCCAGCAGCCCGACTTCCCCCTCCTACAATGAGCAGTTCTTC. This translates into CASSPTSPSYNEQFF.

This clonotype was detected a few times. This rearrangement joins TRBV6-5 to TRBJ2-7; 7 bases are shared with TRBD2. The junction had 5 bases not matched to a gene; V was cut back by 3 bases and J by 0 bases. Germline V gives CDR1 MNHEY, CDR2 SVGAGI. The CDR3 consists of 15 residues. The DNA of the CDR3 is TGTGCCAGCAGTTATAAAGGGACTAACTCCTACGAGCAGTACTTC. Translated: CASSYKGTNSYEQYF.

The count of this clonotype is one. V usage is TRBV12-3 or TRBV12-4 and J usage is TRBJ2-5; D is possibly TRBD1 or TRBD2 (5 bases each). The CDR3 length is 21 residues. The germline V and J ends were trimmed by 2 bases and 5 bases, with 33 bases remaining between them. The CDR3 is CASSLRGTLPLNPNDWETQYF. As DNA, the CDR3 is TGTGCCAGCAGTTTACGGGGCACCCTGCCTCTCAACCCCAATGATTGGGAGACCCAGTACTTC.

This clonotype was seen a few times. This rearrangement joins TRBV4-3 to TRBJ2-3; 14 bases are a match to TRBD2. Germline values: CDR1 LGHNA, CDR2 YSLEER. The junction had 7 bases not matched to a gene; V was cut back by 4 bases and J by 1 base. This CDR3 is 18 amino acids long. DNA for the CDR3: TGCGCCAGCAGCCCCCGGACTAGCGGGAGGTTGGGCACAGATACGCAGTATTTT. Residues: CASSPRTSGRLGTDTQYF.

This clonotype was seen more than once but under ten times. The gene calls are TRBV7-3 and TRBJ2-2; 7 nucleotides agree with TRBD1. With V trimmed by 7 bases and J by 3 bases, 8 bases remained unmatched. Germline lookup yields CDR1 SGHTA and CDR2 FQGTGA. CDR3 size: 15 residues. The CDR3 is CASTFPQGYTGELFF. In nucleotides, the CDR3 is TGTGCCAGCACCTTCCCACAGGGGTACACCGGGGAGCTGTTTTTT.

The table lists this clonotype with a few counts. The rearrangement links TRBV6-4 to TRBJ2-7, with 7 bases matching TRBD1. The CDR3 is made up of 16 amino acids. In germline, CDR1 is MRHNA, CDR2 SNTAGT. The V gene end was trimmed by 7 bases and the J gene end by 7 bases; junction bases not matched to a gene: 19. CDR3 sequence: CASNPLGLGGLREQYF. Here the CDR3 DNA reads TGTGCCAGCAATCCTCTGGGGCTAGGGGGCCTGAGGGAGCAGTACTTC.

This clonotype was counted only a few times. The J gene is TRBJ2-1, the V gene TRBV7-9; perhaps TRBD2 as D (5 bases). Trimming stripped 11 bases from V and 0 bases from J, with 14 bases between. The CDR3 covers 14 residues. CDR1 is SEHNR and CDR2 is FQNEAQ in the germline V gene (reference sequence). CDR3 nucleotide sequence: TGTGCCGGCACCGCTGGGAGCTCCTACAATGAGCAGTTCTTC. This translates into CAGTAGSSYNEQFF.

This clonotype was picked up a small number of times. V and J are TRBV29-1 and TRBJ1-2; the match to TRBD1 covers 12 bases. V shed 0 bases, J shed 14 bases, and the junction held 7 bases outside the gene matches. CDR1 SQVTM and CDR2 ANQGSEA come from the germline V gene. The length of the CDR3 is 13 residues. CDR3: CSVEDPGQGARTF. The CDR3 DNA reads TGCAGCGTTGAAGATCCGGGACAGGGGGCGCGAACCTTC.

This chain uses TRBV4-1 with TRBJ1-6; D remains ambiguous. The CDR3 has 16 residues. The germline gives CDR1 MGHRA, CDR2 YSYEKL. Trimming removed 3 bases at V and 8 bases at J, with 17 bases between. DNA for the CDR3: TGCGCCAGCAGCCACCCTTCGGGGAGTCGTGATTCACCCCTCCACTTT. Protein sequence: CASSHPSGSRDSPLHF.

The sample holds many counts of this clonotype. This chain links TRBV5-1 with TRBJ1-3; tentative D call: TRBD1 (5 bases). The CDR3 is 16 residues long. V lost 0 bases, J lost 0 bases, and 10 bases lay in between. CDR1 is SGHRS and CDR2 is YFSETQ in the germline V gene. The CDR3 spells CASSLGGDYSGNTIYF. CDR3 nucleotide sequence: TGCGCCAGCAGCTTGGGTGGGGACTACTCTGGAAACACCATATATTTT.

This clonotype has just a few counts. V and J are TRBV7-8 and TRBJ2-1; TRBD2 is a possible D gene (5 bases). CDR1 is SGHVS and CDR2 is FQNEAQ in the germline V gene. The ends were cut back, 1 base at V and 8 bases at J, with 15 bases in the middle. The CDR3 totals 15 residues. The CDR3 DNA sequence: TGTGCCAGCAGCTTAGGGCTAGCTCCCTCCGATGAGCAGTTCTTC. Translating gives CASSLGLAPSDEQFF.

The rearrangement joins TRBV4-1 to TRBJ2-5, with TRBD2 identical over 10 bases. The CDR3 has 17 amino acids. Germline CDR1 and CDR2: MGHRA and YSYEKL. The J segment lost 0 bases and the V segment lost 0 bases, leaving 4 bases of the junction unmatched. CDR3 nucleotide sequence: TGCGCCAGCAGCCAAGATCAGCTAGCGGGGGACCAAGAGACCCAGTACTTC. Protein product: CASSQDQLAGDQETQYF.

This clonotype has a handful of counts. CDR3 DNA sequence: TGTGCCAGCAGCCCACAAACAGGGCCCGAGCAGTACTTC. Residues: CASSPQTGPEQYF. The J gene is TRBJ2-7, the V gene TRBV4-2, with a weak D call TRBD1 (6 bases). V gave up 4 bases and J gave up 6 bases, with 13 bases separating them. The CDR3 loop spans 13 amino acids. The germline V gene has CDR1 LGHNA and CDR2 YNFKEQ.

This chain joins TRBV25-1 and TRBJ2-1, with 11 bases that match TRBD2. Germline-derived CDR1 and CDR2 are MGHDK and SYGVNS. This CDR3 contains 18 residues. V lost 2 bases to trimming and J lost 0 bases; unmatched junction nucleotides: 6. The CDR3 bases are TGTGCCAGCAGTGAACCGGGACTAGCGGTTAGCTCCTACAATGAGCAGTTCTTC. Translation: CASSEPGLAVSSYNEQFF.

This clonotype has at least ten counts. This chain connects TRBV20-1 to TRBJ2-4; a weak D match, TRBD1 (6 bases). This CDR3 region has 14 residues. With 5 bases removed from V and 3 bases from J, the gap between germline ends came to 14 bases. Germline V lookup: CDR1 DFQATT, CDR2 SNEGSKA (reference sequence). The CDR3 sequence is CSAPQPGHKNIQYF. CDR3 in DNA: TGCAGTGCTCCCCAGCCGGGACACAAAAACATTCAGTACTTC.

This clonotype was seen only a few times. V gene TRBV9 combines with J gene TRBJ2-2; the match to TRBD1 covers 9 bases. The ends lost 3 bases at V and 3 bases at J; junction bases unmatched: 3. This CDR3 has 15 amino acids. CDR1 SGDLS and CDR2 YYNGEE come from the germline V gene. The CDR3 coding sequence is TGTGCCAGCAGCGACCGGGACAGGGACACCGGGGAGCTGTTTTTT. Protein product: CASSDRDRDTGELFF.

This clonotype has a single count. The chain links TRBV6-1 to TRBJ1-5; D gene ambiguous. The CDR3 totals 14 residues. Germline values: CDR1 MNHNS, CDR2 SASEGT. Trimming shortened V by 0 bases and J by 3 bases, and 6 bases separated the two germline ends. CDR3 sequence: CASSEAGYNQPQHF. As DNA, the CDR3 is TGTGCCAGCAGTGAAGCCGGATACAATCAGCCCCAGCATTTT.

Details on this clonotype: A read error is possible here, since a much larger clone lies one base away. V gene TRBV7-9 combines with J gene TRBJ2-1; D is ambiguous. Germline assignment: CDR1 SEHNR and CDR2 FQNEAQ (reference sequence). The CDR3 consists of 11 residues. V lost 4 bases, J lost 6 bases, and 4 bases lay in between. The DNA for the CDR3 is TGTGCCAGCAGCTCAGCCAATGAGCAGTTCTTC. Encoded protein: CASSSANEQFF. The entire variable domain, with the rest obtained from reference TRBV7-9 and TRBJ2-1, is as follows: DTGVSQNPRHKITKRGQNVTFRCDPISEHNRLYWYRQTLGQGPEFLTYFQNEAQLEKSRLLSDRFSAERPKGSFSTLEIQRTEQGDSAMYLCASSSANEQFFGPGTRLTVL.

The table lists this clonotype with a few counts. The chain joins TRBV28 to TRBJ2-7, with TRBD2 identical over 10 bases. Trimming took 1 base from V and 2 from J; bases not matched to a gene: 8. The CDR3 covers 17 residues. Germline-derived CDR1 and CDR2 are MDHEN and SYDVKM. CDR3 nucleotide sequence: TGTGCCAGCAGTTTATTGGCTAGCGGGAGTGTGGCCTACGAGCAGTACTTC. Translation: CASSLLASGSVAYEQYF.

About this clonotype: A much larger clone differs by one base, so this may be a read error. The CDR3 DNA reads TGTGCCAGCACCACCTCTCGGGGGAACTCATACAATGAGCAGTTCTTC. As protein: CASTTSRGNSYNEQFF. J is TRBJ2-1 and V is TRBV6-1, with TRBD2 as a possible D gene (6 bases). Trimming stripped 7 bases from V and 4 bases from J, with 20 bases between. The germline V gene has CDR1 MNHNS and CDR2 SASEGT. The CDR3 totals 16 residues.